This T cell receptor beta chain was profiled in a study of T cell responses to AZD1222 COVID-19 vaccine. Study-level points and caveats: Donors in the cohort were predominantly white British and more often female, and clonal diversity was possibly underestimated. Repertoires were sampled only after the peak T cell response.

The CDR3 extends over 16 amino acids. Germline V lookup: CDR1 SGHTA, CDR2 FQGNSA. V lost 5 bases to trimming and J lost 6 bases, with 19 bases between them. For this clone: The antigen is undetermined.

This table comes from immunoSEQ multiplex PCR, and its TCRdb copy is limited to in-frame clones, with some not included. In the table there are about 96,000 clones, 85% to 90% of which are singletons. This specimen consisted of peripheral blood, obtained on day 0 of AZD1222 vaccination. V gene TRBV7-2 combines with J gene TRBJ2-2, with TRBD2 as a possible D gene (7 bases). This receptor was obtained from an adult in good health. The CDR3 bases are TGTGCCAGCAGCCCACCCGGCGCGGGGGCGGCCGGGGAGCTGTTTTTT. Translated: CASSPPGAGAAGELFF.